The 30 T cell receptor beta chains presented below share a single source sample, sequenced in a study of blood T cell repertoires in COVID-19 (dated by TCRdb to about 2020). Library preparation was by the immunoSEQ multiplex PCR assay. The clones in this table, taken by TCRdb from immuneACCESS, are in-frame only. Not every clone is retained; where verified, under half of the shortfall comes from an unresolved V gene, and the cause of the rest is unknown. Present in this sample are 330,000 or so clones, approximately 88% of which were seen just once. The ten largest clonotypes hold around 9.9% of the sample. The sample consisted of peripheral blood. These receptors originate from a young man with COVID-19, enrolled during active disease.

CDR3 sequence (DNA): TGTGCCAGCAGCTCGGACAGGGGGTCATTCACCAGGATCTACGAGCAGTACTTC. It is translated as CASSSDRGSFTRIYEQYF. The gene calls are TRBV7-2 and TRBJ2-7; 10 bases match TRBD1. The CDR3 is made up of 18 amino acids. The trim removed 4 bases at V and 3 bases at J, leaving 15 bases unmatched. In germline, CDR1 is SGHTA, CDR2 FQGNSA.

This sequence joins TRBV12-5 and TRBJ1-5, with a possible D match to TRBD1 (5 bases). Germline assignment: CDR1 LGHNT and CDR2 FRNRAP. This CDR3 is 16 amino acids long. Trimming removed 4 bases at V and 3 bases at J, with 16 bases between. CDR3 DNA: TGTGCTAGTGGTTCGAATTATGACAGCATCAATCAGCCCCAGCATTTT. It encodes CASGSNYDSINQPQHF.

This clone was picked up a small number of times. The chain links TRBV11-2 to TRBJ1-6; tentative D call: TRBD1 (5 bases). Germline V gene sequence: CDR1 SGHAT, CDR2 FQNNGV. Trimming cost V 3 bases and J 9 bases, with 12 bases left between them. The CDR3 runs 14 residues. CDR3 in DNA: TGTGCCAGCAGCTTCCTTACCGACAGTTCACCCCTCCACTTT. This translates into CASSFLTDSSPLHF.

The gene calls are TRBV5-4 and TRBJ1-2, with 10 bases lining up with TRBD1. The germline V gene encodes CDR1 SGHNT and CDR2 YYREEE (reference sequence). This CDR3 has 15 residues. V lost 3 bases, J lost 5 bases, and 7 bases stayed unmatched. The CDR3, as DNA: TGTGCCAGCAGCTCCAGGACAGGGGGGATTTATGGCTACACCTTC. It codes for CASSSRTGGIYGYTF.

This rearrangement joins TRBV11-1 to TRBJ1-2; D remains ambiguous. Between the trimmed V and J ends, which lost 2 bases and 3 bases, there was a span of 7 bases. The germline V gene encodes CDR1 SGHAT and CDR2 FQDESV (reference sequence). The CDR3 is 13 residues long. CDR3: CASSLQEDYGYTF. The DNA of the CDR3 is TGTGCCAGCAGCTTACAGGAAGACTATGGCTACACCTTC.

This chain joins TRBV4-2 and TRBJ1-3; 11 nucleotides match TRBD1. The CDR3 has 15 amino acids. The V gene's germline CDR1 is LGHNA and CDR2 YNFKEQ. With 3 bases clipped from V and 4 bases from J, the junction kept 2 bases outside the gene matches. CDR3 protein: CASSQGQGEGNTIYF. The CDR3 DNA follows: TGTGCCAGCAGCCAGGGACAGGGGGAGGGAAACACCATATATTTT.

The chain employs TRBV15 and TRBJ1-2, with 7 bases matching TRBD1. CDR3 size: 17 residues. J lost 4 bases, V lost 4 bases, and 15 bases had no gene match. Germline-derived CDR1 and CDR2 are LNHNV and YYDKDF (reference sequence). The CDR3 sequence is CATSTTNQGEYSYGYTF. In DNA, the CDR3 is TGTGCCACCAGCACAACGAACCAGGGGGAGTATAGCTATGGCTACACCTTC.

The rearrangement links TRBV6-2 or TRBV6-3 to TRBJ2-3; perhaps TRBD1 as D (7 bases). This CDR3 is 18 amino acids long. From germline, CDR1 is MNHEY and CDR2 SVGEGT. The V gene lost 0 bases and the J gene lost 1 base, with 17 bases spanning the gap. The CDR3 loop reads CASSYSTGEVVGTDTQYF. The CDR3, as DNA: TGTGCCAGCAGTTACTCAACAGGGGAGGTGGTGGGCACAGATACGCAGTATTTT.

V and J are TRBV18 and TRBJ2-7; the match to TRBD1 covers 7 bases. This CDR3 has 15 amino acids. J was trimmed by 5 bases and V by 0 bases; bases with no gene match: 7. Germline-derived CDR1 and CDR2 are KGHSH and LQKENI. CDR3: CASSPPGQILHEQYF. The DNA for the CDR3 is TGTGCCAGCTCACCACCGGGACAGATATTGCACGAGCAGTACTTC.

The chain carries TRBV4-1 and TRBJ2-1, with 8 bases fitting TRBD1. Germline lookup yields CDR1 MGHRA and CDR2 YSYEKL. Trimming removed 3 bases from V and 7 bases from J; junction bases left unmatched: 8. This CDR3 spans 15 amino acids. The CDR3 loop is CASSHADRALNEQFF. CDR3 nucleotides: TGCGCCAGCAGCCACGCGGACAGGGCGCTAAATGAGCAGTTCTTC.

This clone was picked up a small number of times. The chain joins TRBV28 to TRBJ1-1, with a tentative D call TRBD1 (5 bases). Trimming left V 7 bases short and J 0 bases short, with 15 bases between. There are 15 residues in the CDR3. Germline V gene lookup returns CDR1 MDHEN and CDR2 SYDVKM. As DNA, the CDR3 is TGTGCCAGCATTTATTCTATAGGGGTGAACACTGAAGCTTTCTTT. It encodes CASIYSIGVNTEAFF.

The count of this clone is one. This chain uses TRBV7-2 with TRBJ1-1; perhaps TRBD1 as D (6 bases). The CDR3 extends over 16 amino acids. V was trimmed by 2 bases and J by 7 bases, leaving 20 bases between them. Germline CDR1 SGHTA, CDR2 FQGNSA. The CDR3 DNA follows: TGTGCCAGCAGCTTATACGGGACAAGGAAAACGGGTGAAGCTTTCTTT. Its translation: CASSLYGTRKTGEAFF.

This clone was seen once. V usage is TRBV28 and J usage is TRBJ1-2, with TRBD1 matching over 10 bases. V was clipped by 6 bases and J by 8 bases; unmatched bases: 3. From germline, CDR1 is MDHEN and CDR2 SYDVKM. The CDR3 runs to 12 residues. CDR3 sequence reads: CASRGQGLGYTF. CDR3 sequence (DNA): TGTGCCAGCAGGGGACAGGGGCTGGGCTACACCTTC.

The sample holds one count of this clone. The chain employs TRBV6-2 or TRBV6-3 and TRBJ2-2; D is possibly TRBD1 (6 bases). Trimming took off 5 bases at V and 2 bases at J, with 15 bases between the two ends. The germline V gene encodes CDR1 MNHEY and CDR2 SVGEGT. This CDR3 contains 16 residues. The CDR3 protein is CASSITGHINTGELFF. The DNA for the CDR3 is TGTGCCAGCAGTATTACGGGACACATTAACACCGGGGAGCTGTTTTTT.

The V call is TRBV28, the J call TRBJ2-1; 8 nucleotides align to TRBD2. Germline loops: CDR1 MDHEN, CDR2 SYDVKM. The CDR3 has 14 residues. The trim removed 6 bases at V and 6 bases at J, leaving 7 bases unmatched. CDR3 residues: CASRTGGVGNEQFF. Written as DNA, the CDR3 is TGTGCCAGCAGGACGGGGGGGGTCGGCAATGAGCAGTTCTTC.

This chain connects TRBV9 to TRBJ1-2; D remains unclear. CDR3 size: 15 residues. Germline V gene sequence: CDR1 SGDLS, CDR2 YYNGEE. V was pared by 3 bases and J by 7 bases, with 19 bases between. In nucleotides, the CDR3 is TGTGCCAGCAGCGCCTTACTGGACGGGCGGGGTGGCTACACCTTC. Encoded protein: CASSALLDGRGGYTF.

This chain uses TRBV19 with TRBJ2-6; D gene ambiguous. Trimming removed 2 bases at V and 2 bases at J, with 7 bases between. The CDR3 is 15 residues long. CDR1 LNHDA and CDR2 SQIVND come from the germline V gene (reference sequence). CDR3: CASSIQETGANVLTF. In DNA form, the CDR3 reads TGTGCCAGTAGTATACAGGAAACTGGGGCCAACGTCCTGACTTTC.

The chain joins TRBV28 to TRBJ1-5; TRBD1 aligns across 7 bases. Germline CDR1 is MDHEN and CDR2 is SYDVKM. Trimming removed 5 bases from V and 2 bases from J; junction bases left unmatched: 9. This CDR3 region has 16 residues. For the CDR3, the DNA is TGTGCCAGCAGTCTGGGCCACAGGGGCGGCAATCAGCCCCAGCATTTT. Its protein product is CASSLGHRGGNQPQHF.

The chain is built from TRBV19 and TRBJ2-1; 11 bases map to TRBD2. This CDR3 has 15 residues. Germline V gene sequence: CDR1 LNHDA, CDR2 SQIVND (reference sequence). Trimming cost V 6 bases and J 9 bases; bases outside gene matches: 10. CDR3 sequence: CASRSLSGRAIEQFF. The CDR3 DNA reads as TGTGCCAGTAGGAGCCTTAGCGGGAGGGCCATTGAGCAGTTCTTC. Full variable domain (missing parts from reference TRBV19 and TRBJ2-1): DGGITQSPKYLFRKEGQNVTLSCEQNLNHDAMYWYRQDPGQGLRLIYYSQIVNDFQKGDIAEGYSVSREKKESFPLTVTSAQKNPTAFYLCASRSLSGRAIEQFFGPGTRLTVL.

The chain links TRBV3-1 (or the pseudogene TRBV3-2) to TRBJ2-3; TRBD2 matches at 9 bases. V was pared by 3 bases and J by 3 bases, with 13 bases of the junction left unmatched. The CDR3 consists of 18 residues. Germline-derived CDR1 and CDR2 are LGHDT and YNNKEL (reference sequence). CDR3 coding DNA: TGTGCCAGCAGCCAGGCCCCTGGCGGGAGGGCCGGGACAGATACGCAGTATTTT. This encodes CASSQAPGGRAGTDTQYF.

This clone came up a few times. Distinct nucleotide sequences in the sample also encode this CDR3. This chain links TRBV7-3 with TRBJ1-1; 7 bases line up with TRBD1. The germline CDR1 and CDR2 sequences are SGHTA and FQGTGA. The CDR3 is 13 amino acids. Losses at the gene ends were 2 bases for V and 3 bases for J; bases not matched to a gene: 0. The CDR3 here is CASSLQGDTEAFF. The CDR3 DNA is TGTGCCAGCAGCTTACAGGGGGACACTGAAGCTTTCTTT.

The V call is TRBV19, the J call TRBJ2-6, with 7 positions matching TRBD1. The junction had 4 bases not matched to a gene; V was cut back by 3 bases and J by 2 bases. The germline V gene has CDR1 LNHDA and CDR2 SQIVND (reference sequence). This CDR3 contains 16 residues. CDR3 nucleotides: TGTGCCAGTAGTATCCAGGGGGTCCCTGGGGCCAACGTCCTGACTTTC. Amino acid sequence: CASSIQGVPGANVLTF.

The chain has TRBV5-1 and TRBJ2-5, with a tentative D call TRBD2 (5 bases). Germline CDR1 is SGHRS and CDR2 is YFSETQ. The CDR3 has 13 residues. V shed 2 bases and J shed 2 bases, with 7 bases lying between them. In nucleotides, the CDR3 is TGCGCCAGCAGCTTCCGGGGTCAAGAGACCCAGTACTTC. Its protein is CASSFRGQETQYF.

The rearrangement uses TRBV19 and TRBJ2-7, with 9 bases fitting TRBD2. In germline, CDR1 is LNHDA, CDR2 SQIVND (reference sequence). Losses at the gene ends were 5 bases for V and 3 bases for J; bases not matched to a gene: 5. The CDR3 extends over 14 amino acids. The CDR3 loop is CASSAGLASYEQYF. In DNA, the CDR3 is TGTGCCAGTAGTGCGGGACTAGCTAGCTACGAGCAGTACTTC.

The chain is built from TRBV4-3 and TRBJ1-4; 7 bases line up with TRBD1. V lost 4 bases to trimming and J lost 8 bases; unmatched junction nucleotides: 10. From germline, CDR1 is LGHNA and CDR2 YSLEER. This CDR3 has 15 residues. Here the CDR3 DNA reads TGCGCCAGCAGCCTTGAGGGGGTACAGGGGGAAAAACTGTTTTTT. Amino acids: CASSLEGVQGEKLFF.

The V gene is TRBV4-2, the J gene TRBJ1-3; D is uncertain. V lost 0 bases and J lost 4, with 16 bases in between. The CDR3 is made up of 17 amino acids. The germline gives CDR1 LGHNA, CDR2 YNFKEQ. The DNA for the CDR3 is TGTGCCAGCAGCCAAGATCCCGCCTCTAGCGGGGGAAACACCATATATTTT. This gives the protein CASSQDPASSGGNTIYF.

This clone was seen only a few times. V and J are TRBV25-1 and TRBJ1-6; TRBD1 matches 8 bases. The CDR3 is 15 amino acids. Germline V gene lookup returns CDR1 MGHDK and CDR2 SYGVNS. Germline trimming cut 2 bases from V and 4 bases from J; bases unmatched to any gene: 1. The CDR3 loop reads CASSEDRGYNSPLHF. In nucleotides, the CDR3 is TGTGCCAGCAGTGAAGACAGGGGTTATAATTCACCCCTCCACTTT.

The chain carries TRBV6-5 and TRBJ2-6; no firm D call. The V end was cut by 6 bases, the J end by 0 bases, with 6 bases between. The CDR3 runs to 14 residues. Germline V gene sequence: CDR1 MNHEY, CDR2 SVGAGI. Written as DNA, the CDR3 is TGTGCCAGCAGATCTAGCTCTGGGGCCAACGTCCTGACTTTC. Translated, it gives CASRSSSGANVLTF.

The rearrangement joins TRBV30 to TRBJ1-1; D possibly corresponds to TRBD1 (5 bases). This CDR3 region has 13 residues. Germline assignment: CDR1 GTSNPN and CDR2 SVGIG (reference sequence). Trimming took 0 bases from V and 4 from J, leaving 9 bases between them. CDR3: CAWSVLGGTEAFF. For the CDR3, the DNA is TGTGCCTGGAGTGTACTCGGGGGCACTGAAGCTTTCTTT. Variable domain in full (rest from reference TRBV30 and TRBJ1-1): SQTIHQWPATLVQPVGSPLSLECTVEGTSNPNLYWYRQAAGRGLQLLFYSVGIGQISSEVPQNLSASRPQDRQFILSSKKLLLSDSGFYLCAWSVLGGTEAFFGQGTRLTVV.

The CDR3 region is CATSGIQGTNYGYTF. DNA of the CDR3: TGTGCCACCAGCGGGATACAGGGGACGAACTATGGCTACACCTTC. The V gene is TRBV15, the J gene TRBJ1-2; TRBD1 matches at 7 bases. CDR1 is LNHNV and CDR2 is YYDKDF in the germline V gene (reference sequence). The trim removed 5 bases at V and 2 bases at J, leaving 8 bases unmatched. This CDR3 is built from 15 residues.